One and the same sample provided the 4 T cell receptor beta chains below, sequenced in a study of identical twins. TCRdb itself ran the 5' RACE reads through MiXCR, one entry per CDR3 protein. The sample records about 700,000 distinct CDR3 sequences, about 9.4% being singletons. The sample also formed part of further work on yellow fever vaccine responses in identical twins.

Sequencing used PBMCs. These receptors were collected from a woman under 30 in good health.

This clonotype was counted at least ten times. The rearrangement links TRBV6-1 to TRBJ2-6; D uncertain. The CDR3 has 13 residues. CDR1 is MNHNS and CDR2 is SASEGT in the germline V gene. The V gene lost 6 bases and the J gene lost 0 bases, with 3 bases spanning the gap. The CDR3 loop reads CASRNSGANVLTF. DNA of the CDR3: TGTGCCAGCAGGAACTCTGGGGCCAACGTCCTGACTTTC.

Many counts were recorded for this clonotype. The chain recombines TRBV7-9 with TRBJ2-7; the D is unclear. V dropped 4 bases and J dropped 7 bases, with 14 bases sitting between them. Looked up from germline, CDR1 is SEHNR and CDR2 is FQNEAQ (reference sequence). This CDR3 contains 13 residues. The CDR3 loop is CASSSGSVGEQYF. The CDR3 bases are TGTGCCAGCAGCTCCGGGTCTGTGGGAGAGCAGTACTTC.

This clonotype was observed many times. The gene calls are TRBV5-1 and TRBJ2-1, with TRBD2 identical over 11 bases. The length of the CDR3 is 15 residues. Germline trimming cut 3 bases from V and 4 bases from J; bases unmatched to any gene: 3. Germline loops: CDR1 SGHRS, CDR2 YFSETQ. The CDR3 nucleotides read TGCGCCAGCAGCTCAGTAGCGGGAGGGTACAATGAGCAGTTCTTC. Protein product: CASSSVAGGYNEQFF.

This chain joins TRBV11-3 and TRBJ2-2; 8 bases are shared with TRBD2. This CDR3 spans 14 amino acids. The germline V gene encodes CDR1 SGHNT and CDR2 YENEEA. V dropped 8 bases and J dropped 8; count of bases not matched to a gene: 10. CDR3 coding DNA: TGTGCCAGCGGAGCGGGAGACCTGGGAGGGGAGCTGTTTTTT. Residues: CASGAGDLGGELFF.